This passage covers 21 T cell receptor beta chains from one sample sequenced in a study of cytomegalovirus exposure and HLA in healthy donors (dated by TCRdb to the late 2010s). The method was the immunoSEQ multiplex PCR assay. For the multiplex PCR, a mixture combining 60 forward primers for TCR Vbeta segments and 13 reverse primers for TCR Jbeta segments was used. Held by TCRdb, this immuneACCESS table contains in-frame sequences only and omits some clones. Under half of the omission traces to an unresolved V gene where checked; the cause of the rest is unknown. In this sample the table shows about 190,000 clones, around 86% of which occur a single time. The ten top clones hold about 6% of the sample. Specimen: PBMCs. The receptors originated from a man aged 35-49 years in good health and CMV-seropositive.

The chain is built from TRBV5-1 and TRBJ2-5; TRBD2 agrees at 16 bases. Germline assignment: CDR1 SGHRS and CDR2 YFSETQ. The CDR3 loop spans 17 amino acids. Losses at the gene ends were 4 bases for V and 5 bases for J; bases not matched to a gene: 8. The CDR3 protein is CASSTGLAGGPGETQYF. Written as DNA, the CDR3 is TGCGCCAGCAGCACGGGACTAGCGGGGGGGCCAGGCGAGACCCAGTACTTC.

The chain is built from TRBV18 and TRBJ2-7, with D possibly TRBD1 on 5 matching bases. Germline CDR1 is KGHSH and CDR2 is LQKENI. This CDR3 comprises 14 residues. V was trimmed by 2 bases and J by 6 bases, leaving 14 bases between them. The CDR3 coding sequence is TGTGCCAGCTCACCATCACAGGTCAACCCCGAGCAGTACTTC. It specifies CASSPSQVNPEQYF. The entire variable domain, with the rest obtained from reference TRBV18 and TRBJ2-7, is as follows: NAGVMQNPRHLVRRRGQEARLRCSPMKGHSHVYWYRQLPEEGLKFMVYLQKENIIDESGMPKERFSAEFPKEGPSILRIQQVVRGDSAAYFCASSPSQVNPEQYFGPGTRLTVT.

The rearrangement joins TRBV28 to TRBJ2-1; 9 bases fit TRBD1. J was trimmed by 7 bases and V by 1 base; bases with no gene match: 5. This CDR3 is built from 15 residues. The germline gives CDR1 MDHEN, CDR2 SYDVKM. The CDR3: CASSLSGQGRNEQFF. As DNA, the CDR3 is TGTGCCAGCAGTTTATCGGGACAGGGAAGGAATGAGCAGTTCTTC. The full variable domain, in which reference TRBV28 and TRBJ2-1 provide the parts outside the CDR3, is DVKVTQSSRYLVKRTGEKVFLECVQDMDHENMFWYRQDPGLGLRLIYFSYDVKMKEKGDIPEGYSVSREKKERFSLILESASTNQTSMYLCASSLSGQGRNEQFFGPGTRLTVL.

The chain uses TRBV30 and TRBJ1-6, with a weak D call TRBD1 (5 bases). Per germline, CDR1 GTSNPN and CDR2 SVGIG (reference sequence). CDR3 length: 17 residues. Deletions cut 4 bases from V and 4 bases from J, with 20 bases between. The CDR3 here is CAWNAGMLGAYNSPLHF. In nucleotides, the CDR3 is TGTGCCTGGAATGCCGGTATGCTTGGGGCATATAATTCACCCCTCCACTTT.

This clone showed up just a few times. The chain employs TRBV5-4 and TRBJ2-7; D gene unclear. Trimming removed 1 base at V and 0 bases at J, with 8 bases between. The CDR3 runs to 14 residues. Per germline, CDR1 SGHNT and CDR2 YYREEE (reference sequence). The chain's CDR3 is CASSLPDSSYEQYF. In DNA form, the CDR3 reads TGTGCCAGCAGCTTGCCCGATAGCTCCTACGAGCAGTACTTC.

The rearrangement uses TRBV29-1 and TRBJ1-3; D not resolved. V shed 4 bases and J shed 2 bases, with 6 bases lying between them. CDR3 length: 12 amino acids. Germline-derived CDR1 and CDR2 are SQVTM and ANQGSEA. The CDR3 region has the DNA TGCAGCGTTGGGCAGGCTGGAAACACCATATATTTT. Translation gives CSVGQAGNTIYF.

The chain uses TRBV30 and TRBJ2-7, with TRBD1 as a possible D gene (9 bases). Germline assignment: CDR1 GTSNPN and CDR2 SVGIG (reference sequence). There are 14 residues in the CDR3. The CDR3 loop reads CAMLGGDRASEQYF. In DNA form, the CDR3 reads TGTGCAATGCTCGGGGGGGACAGGGCCTCCGAGCAGTACTTC.

This chain connects TRBV19 to TRBJ1-2; D gene ambiguous. This CDR3 comprises 12 residues. Per the germline V gene, CDR1 is LNHDA and CDR2 is SQIVND (reference sequence). Trimming removed 5 bases at V and 6 bases at J, with 10 bases between. The CDR3 is CASSPTGNGYTF. Here the CDR3 DNA reads TGTGCCAGTAGTCCTACCGGGAATGGCTACACCTTC.

V usage is TRBV4-3 and J usage is TRBJ1-6; tentative D call: TRBD1 (5 bases). This CDR3 has 13 residues. Trimming removed 6 bases at V and 6 bases at J, with 9 bases between. Germline lookup yields CDR1 LGHNA and CDR2 YSLEER. CDR3 in amino acids: CASSRGSNSPLHF. CDR3 in DNA: TGCGCCAGCAGTAGGGGCAGTAATTCACCCCTCCACTTT.

The V call is TRBV6-5, the J call TRBJ2-2; D perhaps matches TRBD2 (5 bases). This CDR3 comprises 13 residues. Deletions cut 10 bases from V and 4 bases from J, with 13 bases between. Looked up from germline, CDR1 is MNHEY and CDR2 is SVGAGI. CDR3 DNA: TGTGCCACTTCACTAGACGGCACCGGGGAGCTGTTTTTT. Its protein product is CATSLDGTGELFF.

This clone was picked up a small number of times. The chain uses TRBV30 and TRBJ1-5; the D gene is possibly TRBD1 (6 bases). Trimming shortened V by 4 bases and J by 7 bases, and 14 bases separated the two germline ends. In germline, CDR1 is GTSNPN, CDR2 SVGIG (reference sequence). This CDR3 region has 13 residues. The CDR3 sequence is CAWTGEGRQPQHF. DNA of the CDR3: TGTGCCTGGACAGGGGAGGGACGCCAGCCCCAGCATTTT.

This chain uses TRBV4-3 with TRBJ1-2; D uncertain. With 0 bases removed from V and 4 bases from J, the gap between germline ends came to 9 bases. CDR1 and CDR2 from the germline V gene are LGHNA and YSLEER. This CDR3 contains 14 residues. The CDR3, as DNA: TGCGCCAGCAGCCAAGAAGAGGGAGGCTATGGCTACACCTTC. This codes for CASSQEEGGYGYTF.

The chain links TRBV6-1 to TRBJ2-2; no firm D call. CDR3 length: 14 residues. Germline V gene lookup returns CDR1 MNHNS and CDR2 SASEGT. V was clipped by 7 bases and J by 7 bases, with 16 bases between them. The CDR3 loop reads CASNVGRLIGELFF. The CDR3, as DNA: TGTGCCAGCAATGTTGGCAGGTTAATCGGGGAGCTGTTTTTT.

The CDR3 region is CASSKERGPTPDRPQHF. CDR3 nucleotides: TGTGCCAGTAGTAAGGAGAGGGGGCCCACCCCGGATCGGCCCCAGCATTTT. This chain connects TRBV19 to TRBJ1-5; TRBD1 aligns across 7 bases. With V trimmed by 4 bases and J by 9 bases, 18 bases remained unmatched. This CDR3 comprises 17 residues. The V gene's germline CDR1 is LNHDA and CDR2 SQIVND (reference sequence).

V gene TRBV27 combines with J gene TRBJ1-2, with 8 bases lining up with TRBD1. This CDR3 has 14 amino acids. CDR1 and CDR2 from the germline V gene are MNHEY and SMNVEV (reference sequence). After removal of 2 bases from V and 5 bases from J, the junction contained 4 bases not matched to a gene. The CDR3 region has the DNA TGTGCCAGCAGTTTAAGCCAGGGGGCATATGGCTACACCTTC. Translating it yields CASSLSQGAYGYTF.

The V and J genes are TRBV4-1 and TRBJ1-2; the D gene is possibly TRBD1 (5 bases). This CDR3 is built from 13 residues. From germline, CDR1 is MGHRA and CDR2 YSYEKL. V gave up 1 base and J gave up 12 bases, with 15 bases separating them. The CDR3 bases are TGCGCCAGCAGCCAAGGAAACAGGTTCGAAAACACCTTC. Translated: CASSQGNRFENTF.

V gene TRBV5-4 combines with J gene TRBJ2-7; 7 nucleotides line up with TRBD2. The CDR3 covers 16 residues. Germline lookup yields CDR1 SGHNT and CDR2 YYREEE (reference sequence). V dropped 0 bases and J dropped 6; count of bases not matched to a gene: 12. The DNA for the CDR3 is TGTGCCAGCAGCTTGGTGGGTCCAGCGGGGTATCGCGAGCAGTACTTC. Its translation: CASSLVGPAGYREQYF.

The DNA of the CDR3 is TGTGCCAGCAGGGGGGGTGGCGCCGGGGGCTACGAGCAGTACTTC. Residues: CASRGGGAGGYEQYF. The chain carries TRBV28 and TRBJ2-7; TRBD2 might be the D (6 bases). Germline lookup yields CDR1 MDHEN and CDR2 SYDVKM. This CDR3 is 15 amino acids long. With 6 bases removed from V and 3 bases from J, the gap between germline ends came to 18 bases.

The chain is built from TRBV7-2 and TRBJ2-7; no definite D call. Germline loops: CDR1 SGHTA, CDR2 FQGNSA. The ends were cut back, 6 bases at V and 0 bases at J, with 12 bases in the middle. This CDR3 contains 14 residues. The CDR3 region is CASRQTVSSYEQYF. CDR3 coding DNA: TGTGCCAGCAGACAGACGGTGAGCTCCTACGAGCAGTACTTC.

This clone has only one observation. The CDR3 reads CASSFRRRPYEQYF. The CDR3 coding sequence is TGTGCCAGCAGCTTTCGCAGGCGTCCCTACGAGCAGTACTTC. The genes are TRBV11-2 and TRBJ2-7; D not resolved. Trimming stripped 3 bases from V and 2 bases from J, with 11 bases between. The CDR3 is 14 residues long. Looked up from germline, CDR1 is SGHAT and CDR2 is FQNNGV.

J is TRBJ2-7 and V is TRBV21-1; TRBD1, as called in the table, went unchecked against the DNA. TRBV21-1 is an annotated pseudogene. CDR3 size: 15 residues. Written as DNA, the CDR3 is TGTGCCAGCAGCTCAGAGACGGGACAGACCTACGAGCAGTACTTC. Residues: CASSSETGQTYEQYF.